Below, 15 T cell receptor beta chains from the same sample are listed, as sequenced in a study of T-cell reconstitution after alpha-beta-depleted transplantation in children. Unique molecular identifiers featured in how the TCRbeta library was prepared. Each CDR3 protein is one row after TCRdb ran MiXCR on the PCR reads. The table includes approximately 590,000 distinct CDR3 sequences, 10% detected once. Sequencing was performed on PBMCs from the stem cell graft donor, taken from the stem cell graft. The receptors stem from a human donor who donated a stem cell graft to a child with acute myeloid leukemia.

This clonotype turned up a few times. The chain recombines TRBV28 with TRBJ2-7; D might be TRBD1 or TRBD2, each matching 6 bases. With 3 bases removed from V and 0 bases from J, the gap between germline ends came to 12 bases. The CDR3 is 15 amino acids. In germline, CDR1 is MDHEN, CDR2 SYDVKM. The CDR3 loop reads CASSFTGANSYEQYF. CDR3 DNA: TGTGCCAGCAGTTTTACGGGGGCAAACTCCTACGAGCAGTACTTC.

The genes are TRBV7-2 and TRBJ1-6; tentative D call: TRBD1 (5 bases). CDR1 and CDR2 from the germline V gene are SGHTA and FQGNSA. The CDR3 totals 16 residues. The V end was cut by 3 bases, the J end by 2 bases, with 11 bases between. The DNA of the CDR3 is TGTGCCAGCAGCTTTAGGGGAATCACCTATAATTCACCCCTCCACTTT. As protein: CASSFRGITYNSPLHF. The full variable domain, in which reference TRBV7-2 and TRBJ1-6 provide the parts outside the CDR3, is GAGVSQSPSNKVTEKGKDVELRCDPISGHTALYWYRQSLGQGLEFLIYFQGNSAPDKSGLPSDRFSAERTGGSVSTLTIQRTQQEDSAVYLCASSFRGITYNSPLHFGNGTRLTVT.

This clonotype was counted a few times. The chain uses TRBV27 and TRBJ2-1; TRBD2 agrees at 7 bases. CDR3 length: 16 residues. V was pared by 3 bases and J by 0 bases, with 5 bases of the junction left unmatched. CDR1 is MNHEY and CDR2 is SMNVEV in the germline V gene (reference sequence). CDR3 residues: CASSFRGVSSYNEQFF. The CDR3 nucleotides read TGTGCCAGCAGTTTTCGGGGGGTCAGCTCCTACAATGAGCAGTTCTTC.

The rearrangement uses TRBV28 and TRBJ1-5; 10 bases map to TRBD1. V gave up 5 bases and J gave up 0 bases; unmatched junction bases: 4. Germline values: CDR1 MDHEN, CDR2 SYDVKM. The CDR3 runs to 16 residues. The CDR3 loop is CASSPGDRGSNQPQHF. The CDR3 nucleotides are TGTGCCAGCAGTCCGGGGGACAGGGGTAGCAATCAGCCCCAGCATTTT.

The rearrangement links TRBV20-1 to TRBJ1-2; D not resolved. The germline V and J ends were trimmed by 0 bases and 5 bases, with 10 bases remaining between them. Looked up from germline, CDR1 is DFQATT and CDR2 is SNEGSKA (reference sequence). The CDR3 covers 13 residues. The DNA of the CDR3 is TGCAGTGCTAGAGAGTTAAGGAGGTATGGCTACACCTTC. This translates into CSARELRRYGYTF.

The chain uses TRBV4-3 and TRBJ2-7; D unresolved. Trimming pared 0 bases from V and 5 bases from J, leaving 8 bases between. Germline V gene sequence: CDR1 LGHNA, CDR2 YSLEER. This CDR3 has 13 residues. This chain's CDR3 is CASSQDRTHEQYF. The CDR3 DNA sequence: TGCGCCAGCAGCCAAGATCGGACCCACGAGCAGTACTTC.

The CDR3 region is CASSRTSFYEQYF. DNA of the CDR3: TGTGCCAGTAGTAGGACTAGTTTCTACGAGCAGTACTTC. This sequence joins TRBV19 and TRBJ2-7; 7 bases are a match to TRBD2. Trimming at V came to 4 bases and at J to 3 bases, leaving 3 bases not matched to a gene. Germline V CDR1 and CDR2: LNHDA, SQIVND (reference sequence). The CDR3 totals 13 residues.

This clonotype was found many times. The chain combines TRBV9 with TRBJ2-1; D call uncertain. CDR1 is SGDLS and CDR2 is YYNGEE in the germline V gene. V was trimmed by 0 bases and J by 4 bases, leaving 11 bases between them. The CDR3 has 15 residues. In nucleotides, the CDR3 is TGTGCCAGCAGCGTAGAAGCGACTGTATACAATGAGCAGTTCTTC. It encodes CASSVEATVYNEQFF.

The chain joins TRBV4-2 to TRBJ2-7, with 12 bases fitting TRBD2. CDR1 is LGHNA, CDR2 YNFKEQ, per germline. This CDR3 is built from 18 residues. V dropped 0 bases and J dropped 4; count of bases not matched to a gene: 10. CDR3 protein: CASSQETSGSRRGYEQYF. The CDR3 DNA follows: TGTGCCAGCAGCCAAGAGACTAGCGGGAGCCGCAGGGGGTACGAGCAGTACTTC.

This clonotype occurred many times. As DNA, the CDR3 is TGTGCCAGCAGCCCCCCCTTTGGGGGCTACGAGCAGTACTTC. Residues: CASSPPFGGYEQYF. The rearrangement links TRBV7-2 to TRBJ2-7; the D call may be TRBD1 or TRBD2 (5 bases each). Trimming took off 5 bases at V and 3 bases at J, with 14 bases between the two ends. In germline, CDR1 is SGHTA, CDR2 FQGNSA. The CDR3 runs 14 residues.

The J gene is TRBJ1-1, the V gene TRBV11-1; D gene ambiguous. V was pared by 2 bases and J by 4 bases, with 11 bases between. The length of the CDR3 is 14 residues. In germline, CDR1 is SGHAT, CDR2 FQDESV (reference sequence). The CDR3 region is CASSLKTTLTEAFF. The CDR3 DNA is TGTGCCAGCAGCTTAAAGACTACCCTCACTGAAGCTTTCTTT. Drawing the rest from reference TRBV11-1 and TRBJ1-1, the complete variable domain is EAEVAQSPRYKITEKSQAVAFWCDPISGHATLYWYRQILGQGPELLVQFQDESVVDDSQLPKDRFSAERLKGVDSTLKIQPAELGDSAMYLCASSLKTTLTEAFFGQGTRLTVV.

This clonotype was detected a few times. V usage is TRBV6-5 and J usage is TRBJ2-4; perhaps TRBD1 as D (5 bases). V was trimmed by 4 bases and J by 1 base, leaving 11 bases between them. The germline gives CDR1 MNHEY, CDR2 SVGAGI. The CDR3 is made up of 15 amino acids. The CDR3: CASSSQGHAKNIQYF. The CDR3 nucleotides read TGTGCCAGCAGTTCGCAGGGTCACGCCAAAAACATTCAGTACTTC.

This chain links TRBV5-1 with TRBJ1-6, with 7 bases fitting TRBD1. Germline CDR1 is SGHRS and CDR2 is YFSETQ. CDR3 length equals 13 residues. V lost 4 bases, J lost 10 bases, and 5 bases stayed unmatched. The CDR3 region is CASSPGGISPLHF. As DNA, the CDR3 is TGCGCCAGCAGCCCAGGGGGGATCTCACCCCTCCACTTT. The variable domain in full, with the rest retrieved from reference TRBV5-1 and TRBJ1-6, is KAGVTQTPRYLIKTRGQQVTLSCSPISGHRSVSWYQQTPGQGLQFLFEYFSETQRNKGNFPGRFSGRQFSNSRSEMNVSTLELGDSALYLCASSPGGISPLHFGNGTRLTVT.

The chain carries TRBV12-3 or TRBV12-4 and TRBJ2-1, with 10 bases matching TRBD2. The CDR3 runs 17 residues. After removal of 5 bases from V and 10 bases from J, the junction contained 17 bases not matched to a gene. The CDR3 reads CASSPPGAGGFRREQFF. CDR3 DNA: TGTGCCAGCAGTCCCCCAGGAGCGGGAGGGTTCAGGAGGGAGCAGTTCTTC.

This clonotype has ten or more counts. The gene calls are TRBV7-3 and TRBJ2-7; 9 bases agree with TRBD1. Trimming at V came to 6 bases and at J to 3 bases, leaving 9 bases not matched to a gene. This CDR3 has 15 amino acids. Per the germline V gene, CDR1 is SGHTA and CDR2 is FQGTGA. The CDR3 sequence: CASSPGDRASYEQYF. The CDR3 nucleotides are TGTGCCAGCAGTCCAGGGGACAGGGCGAGCTACGAGCAGTACTTC.